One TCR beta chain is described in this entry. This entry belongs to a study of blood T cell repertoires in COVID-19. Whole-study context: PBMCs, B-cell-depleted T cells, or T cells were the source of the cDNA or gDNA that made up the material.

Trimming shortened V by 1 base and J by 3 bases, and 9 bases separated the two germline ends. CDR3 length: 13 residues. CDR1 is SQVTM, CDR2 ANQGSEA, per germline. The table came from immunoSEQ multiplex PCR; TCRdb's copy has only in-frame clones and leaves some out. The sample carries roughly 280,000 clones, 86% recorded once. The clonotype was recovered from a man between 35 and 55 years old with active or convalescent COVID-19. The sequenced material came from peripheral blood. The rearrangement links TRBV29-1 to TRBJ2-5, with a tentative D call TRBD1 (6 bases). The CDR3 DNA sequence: TGCAGCGTTGAAGGACAGGTGAAAGAGACCCAGTACTTC. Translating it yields CSVEGQVKETQYF.